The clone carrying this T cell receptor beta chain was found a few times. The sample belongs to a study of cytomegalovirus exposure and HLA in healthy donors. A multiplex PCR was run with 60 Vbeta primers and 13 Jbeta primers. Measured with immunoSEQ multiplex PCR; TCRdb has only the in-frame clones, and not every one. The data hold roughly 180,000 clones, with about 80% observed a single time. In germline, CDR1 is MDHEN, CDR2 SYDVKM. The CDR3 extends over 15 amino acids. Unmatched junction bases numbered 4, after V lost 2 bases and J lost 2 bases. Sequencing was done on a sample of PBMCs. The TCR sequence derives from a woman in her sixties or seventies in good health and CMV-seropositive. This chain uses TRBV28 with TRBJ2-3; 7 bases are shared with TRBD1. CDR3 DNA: TGTGCCAGCAGTTTACGGGACAGATTCACAGATACGCAGTATTTT. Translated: CASSLRDRFTDTQYF.